This T cell receptor (beta chain) was sequenced during a study of cytomegalovirus exposure and HLA in healthy donors. Vbeta (60) and Jbeta (13) primers were used in the PCR. Sequencing was performed with immunoSEQ multiplex PCR; in TCRdb, only in-frame clones are kept and a portion is missing. The top ten clones hold about 13% of a sample with 100,000 to 150,000 clones, more than 75% of them seen once. Germline V gene lookup returns CDR1 GTSNPN and CDR2 SVGIG (reference sequence). The V end lost 6 bases, the J end lost 1 base, and 17 bases lay between the germline ends. The CDR3 sequence is 15 residues long.

This sequence joins TRBV30 and TRBJ2-3; D perhaps matches TRBD2 (6 bases). Specimen: PBMCs. The receptor was derived from a woman aged 60-75 years in good health and CMV-seropositive. CDR3 protein: CACALSSVRTDTQYF. The CDR3 DNA reads as TGTGCCTGCGCCCTTTCTAGCGTACGCACAGATACGCAGTATTTT.